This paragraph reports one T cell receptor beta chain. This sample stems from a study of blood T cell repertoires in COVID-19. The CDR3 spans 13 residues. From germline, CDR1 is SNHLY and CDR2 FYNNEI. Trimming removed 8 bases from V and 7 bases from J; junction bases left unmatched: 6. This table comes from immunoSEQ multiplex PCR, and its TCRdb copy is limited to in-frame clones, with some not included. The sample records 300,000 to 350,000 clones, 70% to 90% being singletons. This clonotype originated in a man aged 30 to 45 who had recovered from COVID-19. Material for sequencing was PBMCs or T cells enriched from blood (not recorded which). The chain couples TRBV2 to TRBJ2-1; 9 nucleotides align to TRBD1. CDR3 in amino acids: CASRTGVGNEQFF. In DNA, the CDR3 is TGTGCCAGCCGGACAGGGGTGGGGAATGAGCAGTTCTTC.